One sample yielded the 4 T cell receptor beta chains listed below, sequenced in a study of memory CD8 T cells in hepatitis C reinfection. Profiling relied on immunoSEQ multiplex PCR, and the TCRdb table lists in-frame clones only, not all of them. Altogether approximately 50,000 clones are present, approximately 89% being singletons, with the ten largest covering less than 1.2%. Time point reported: pre-reinfection, 55 to 20 weeks before reinfection detection. No in vitro expansion preceded TCR sequencing of the sorted cells. What was sequenced was naive CD8+ T cells sorted from blood. These TCRs come from a man in his late teens or twenties with hepatitis C virus infection.

The chain has TRBV6-4 and TRBJ2-1, with 12 bases that match TRBD2. The CDR3 runs to 14 residues. CDR1 is MRHNA and CDR2 is SNTAGT in the germline V gene. The V segment lost 4 bases and the J segment 6 bases; nucleotides outside the gene matches: 1. The CDR3 bases are TGTGCCAGCAGTGGGGGACTAGCGGGCAATGAGCAGTTCTTC. It is translated as CASSGGLAGNEQFF.

The V gene is TRBV28, the J gene TRBJ2-1; 7 bases are a match to TRBD1. This CDR3 is 15 amino acids long. Germline V CDR1 and CDR2: MDHEN, SYDVKM. J gave up 0 bases and V 5 bases, and 4 bases lay outside the gene matches. This chain's CDR3 is CASSLQGNSYNEQFF. For the CDR3, the DNA is TGTGCCAGCAGTCTACAGGGGAACTCCTACAATGAGCAGTTCTTC. Full variable domain (outside the CDR3, taken from reference TRBV28 and TRBJ2-1): DVKVTQSSRYLVKRTGEKVFLECVQDMDHENMFWYRQDPGLGLRLIYFSYDVKMKEKGDIPEGYSVSREKKERFSLILESASTNQTSMYLCASSLQGNSYNEQFFGPGTRLTVL.

This clone was seen a single time. This chain connects TRBV19 to TRBJ2-2, with a weak D call TRBD1 (6 bases). The V end lost 1 base, the J end lost 5 bases, and 23 bases lay between the germline ends. The CDR3 length is 19 residues. The germline V gene has CDR1 LNHDA and CDR2 SQIVND (reference sequence). The CDR3 region is CASSIGDPGTSLETGELFF. As DNA, the CDR3 is TGTGCCAGTAGTATAGGCGACCCGGGGACATCTTTAGAGACCGGGGAGCTGTTTTTT.

Points on this clone: At one end the junction does not follow the germline gene, possibly because of a read error. CDR3: CASSERGGKHF. Written as DNA, the CDR3 is TGTGCCAGCAGTGAAAGGGGGGGGAAACACTTC. This chain links TRBV6-1 with TRBJ2-7; D is perhaps TRBD2 (7 bases). The CDR3 covers 11 residues. Germline V lookup: CDR1 MNHNS, CDR2 SASEGT.